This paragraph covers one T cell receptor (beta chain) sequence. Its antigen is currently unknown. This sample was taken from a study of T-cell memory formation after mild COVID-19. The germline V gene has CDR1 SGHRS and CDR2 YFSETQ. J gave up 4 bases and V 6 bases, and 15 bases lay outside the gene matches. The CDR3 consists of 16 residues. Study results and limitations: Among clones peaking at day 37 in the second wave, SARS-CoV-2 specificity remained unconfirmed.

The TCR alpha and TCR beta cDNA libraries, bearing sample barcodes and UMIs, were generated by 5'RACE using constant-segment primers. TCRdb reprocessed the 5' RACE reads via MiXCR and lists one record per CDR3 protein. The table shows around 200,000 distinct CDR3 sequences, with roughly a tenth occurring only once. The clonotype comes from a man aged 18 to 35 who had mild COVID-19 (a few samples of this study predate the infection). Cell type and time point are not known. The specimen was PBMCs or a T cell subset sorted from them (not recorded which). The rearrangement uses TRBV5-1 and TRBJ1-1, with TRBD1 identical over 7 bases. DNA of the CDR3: TGCGCCAGCAAGGCCTTAGAAAAGGGACAGACCACTGAAGCTTTCTTT. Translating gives CASKALEKGQTTEAFF. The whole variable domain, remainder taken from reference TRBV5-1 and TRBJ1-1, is KAGVTQTPRYLIKTRGQQVTLSCSPISGHRSVSWYQQTPGQGLQFLFEYFSETQRNKGNFPGRFSGRQFSNSRSEMNVSTLELGDSALYLCASKALEKGQTTEAFFGQGTRLTVV.